Given below is one T cell receptor beta chain in context. Its antigen is as yet unknown. Data came from immunoSEQ multiplex PCR; TCRdb stores just in-frame clones and leaves some out. This sample has about 350,000 clones; 92% occur once, and the top ten carry under 5%. This sample stems from a study of Ad26.COV2.S vaccination and SARS-CoV-2 variants. Looked up from germline, CDR1 is MNHEY and CDR2 is SMNVEV (reference sequence). With 0 bases removed from V and 0 bases from J, the gap between germline ends came to 11 bases. The CDR3 is made up of 16 amino acids. General study findings and limits: Non-spike TCR breadth was similar in vaccine and placebo recipients. Once vaccination had occurred, spike-specific CD8+ and CD4+ T cell responses reportedly showed substantial breadth. TCR breadth and depth analyses may have underestimated total T cell responses.

This TCR derives from a human donor who had recovered from COVID-19. The V gene is TRBV27, the J gene TRBJ1-1; the D is unclear. The specimen was peripheral blood, collected after recovery from COVID-19. The CDR3 DNA reads TGTGCCAGCAGTTTATCGCGCAGCCCCATGAACACTGAAGCTTTCTTT. This codes for CASSLSRSPMNTEAFF.